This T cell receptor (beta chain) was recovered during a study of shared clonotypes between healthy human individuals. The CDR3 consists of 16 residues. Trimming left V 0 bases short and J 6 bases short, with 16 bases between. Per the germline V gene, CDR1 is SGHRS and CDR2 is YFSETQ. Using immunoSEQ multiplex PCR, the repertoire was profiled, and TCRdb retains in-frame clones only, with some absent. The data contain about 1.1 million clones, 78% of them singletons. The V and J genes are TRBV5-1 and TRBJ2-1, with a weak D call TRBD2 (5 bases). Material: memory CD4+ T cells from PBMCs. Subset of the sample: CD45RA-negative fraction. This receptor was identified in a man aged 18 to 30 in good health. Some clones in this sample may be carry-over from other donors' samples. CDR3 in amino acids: CASSLGIASRSNEQFF. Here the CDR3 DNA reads TGCGCCAGCAGCTTGGGCATAGCGTCACGATCCAATGAGCAGTTCTTC. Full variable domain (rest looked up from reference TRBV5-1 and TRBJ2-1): KAGVTQTPRYLIKTRGQQVTLSCSPISGHRSVSWYQQTPGQGLQFLFEYFSETQRNKGNFPGRFSGRQFSNSRSEMNVSTLELGDSALYLCASSLGIASRSNEQFFGPGTRLTVL.